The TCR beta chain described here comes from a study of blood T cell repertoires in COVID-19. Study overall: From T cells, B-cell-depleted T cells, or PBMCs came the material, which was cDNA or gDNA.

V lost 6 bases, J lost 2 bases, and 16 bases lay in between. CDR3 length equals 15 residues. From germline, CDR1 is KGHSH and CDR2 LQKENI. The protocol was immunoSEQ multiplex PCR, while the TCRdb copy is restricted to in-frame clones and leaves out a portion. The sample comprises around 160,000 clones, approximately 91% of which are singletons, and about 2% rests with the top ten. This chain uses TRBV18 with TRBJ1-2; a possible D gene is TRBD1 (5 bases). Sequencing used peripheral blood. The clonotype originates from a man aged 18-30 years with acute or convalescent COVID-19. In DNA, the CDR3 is TGTGCCAGCTCCCCTCTGGACAATCGGAACTATGGCTACACCTTC. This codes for CASSPLDNRNYGYTF.